The clone carrying this T cell receptor (beta chain) appeared once. What it recognizes is unknown. The CDR3 covers 19 residues. J lost 6 bases, V lost 2 bases, and 16 bases had no gene match. CDR1 MNHNS and CDR2 SASEGT come from the germline V gene. An input of about 0.45 to 1 ug of RNA was subjected to reverse transcription using random hexamers. The TCR beta CDR3 was amplified by immunoSEQ multiplex PCR across 54 Vbeta, 13 Jbeta. MiXCR, applied by TCRdb to the immunoSEQ multiplex PCR reads, yields one record per CDR3 protein. The table records a few hundred thousand distinct CDR3 sequences, about 92% of them present only once. The source of the sample is a study of CD8 T cells in Susac syndrome. Findings and caveats of the study: The study conceded that its TCR sequencing and HLA analysis involved relatively few individuals.

The sequenced target, TCR beta, came from blood CD8+ and CD4+ T cells. This receptor was identified in a human donor with multiple sclerosis. Sequencing was done on a sample of CD4+ T cells from PBMCs. The V call is TRBV6-1, the J call TRBJ2-2; 9 bases line up with TRBD1. The CDR3 sequence is CASSELRGTGHLAAGELFF. DNA of the CDR3: TGTGCCAGCAGTGAACTCCGGGGGACAGGGCATTTAGCCGCCGGGGAGCTGTTTTTT.